This T cell receptor (beta chain) stems from a study of CD8+ T cells in alopecia areata listed by TCRdb under 2018. Broadly, across the study: The treated patients, all with moderate-to-severe alopecia areata, were enrolled in an open-label pilot trial of oral tofacitinib given at 5 to 10 mg twice daily. Patients on tofacitinib were biopsied at baseline and after 4 and 24 weeks of treatment, and several of the patients also had a later scalp biopsy. The SALT score, which quantifies the percentage of affected scalp surface area, was used to measure disease severity in treated patients. RNA came from the PAXgene miRNA kit for fixed scalp, the miRNeasy kit for PBMCs, and the RNeasy kit for mouse skin. In both human patients and the C3H/HeJ mouse model, the study applied high-throughput TCRbeta sequencing to look at T cell clonal expansion in alopecia areata. Scalp clonality was compared among normal scalp (n=4), patchy alopecia areata scalp (n=8), and alopecia totalis/universalis scalp (n=8). TCRbeta CDR3 regions were amplified by immunoSEQ multiplex PCR with 35 Vbeta forward and 13 Jbeta reverse primers. Human TCRbeta sequencing covered scalp tissue and sorted CD4+ and CD8+ peripheral blood T cells from patchy and totalis/universalis alopecia areata patients and healthy controls. Tofacitinib was given for 6 to 18 months, followed by 6 months of follow-up off drug to assess delayed response and recurrence. Results and caveats for the whole study, not just this receptor: Many expanded lesional clones persisted in scalp and blood during tofacitinib treatment, which may partly explain relapse after stopping treatment. Unlike mouse skin, which is dominated by gammadelta T cells, normal human skin has resident alphabeta T cells that are also sequenced, and this complicates analysis of the scalp TCR repertoire. Shared TCR sequences between patients were less evident than in mice, which may be partly attributable to HLA diversity in the patient population. Tofacitinib significantly decreased scalp clonality and the number of expanded CD8+ clones among the top 100 scalp clones. Because the treated cohort was small and included a single nonresponder, larger studies are needed to assess links between baseline CD8+ expansion and response. Compared with normal scalp, lesional scalp, particularly in alopecia totalis/universalis, had higher clonality and more expanded CD8+ clones, which suggests antigenic drive.

The method was the immunoSEQ multiplex PCR assay. For TCR sequencing, RNA was extracted from every sample and reverse transcribed into cDNA to serve as template. SuperScript III was used for first-strand cDNA synthesis, primed with a 2:1 mix of oligo-dT and random hexamers. Amplification bias was assessed with a synthetic immune receptor repertoire, and residual bias was removed computationally. Per the original workflow: Raw reads were preprocessed to remove errors, and CDR3 was defined by IMGT conventions from the conserved cysteine to phenylalanine. Clonality was computed as 1 minus the Shannon entropy, with the entropy normalized by log2 of the number of productive unique TCRs. Whether scalp clones were CD4 or CD8 was inferred by matching scalp TCRbeta sequences against CD4 and CD8 repertoires sorted from blood. TCRdb obtained this table from immuneACCESS and retained in-frame rearrangements with V and J assigned. These tables miss some clones; where compared with another copy, unresolved V genes account for less than half of the shortfall, and the remainder is unexplained. The V and J calls and clone size come from that table; D and trimming were worked out from the DNA. In all, the sample holds around 270,000 clones, and more than 45% of those were seen once. Approximately 1.8% of the sample rests with the top ten.

In regard to this clone: Its antigen is unknown. Base qualities are not recorded, but no much larger clone differs from it by a single base. At the DNA level, this CDR3 is encoded by other sequences in the same sample as well.

The sample's time point label, decoded: around 24 weeks on oral tofacitinib. The treatment or condition label on this specimen signifies: oral pan-JAK inhibitor, 5-10 mg twice daily. From alopecia areata patients, peripheral blood was collected along with lesional scalp punch biopsies. PBMCs were isolated by density centrifugation and stained for CD3, CD4 and CD8, and CD4+ and CD8+ T cells were sorted on a FACSAria. Per the germline V gene, SQVTM is the CDR1 and ANQGSEA is the CDR2. Clipping removes 6 bases from V and 3 bases from J, with 4 as the unmatched junction base count. Reading from cysteine to phenylalanine, the CDR3 counts 13 amino acids. CDR3 DNA is the only sequence kept; it has 39 bases, read in frame from the first base.

The source is a human donor with alopecia areata. Recombination connected TRBV29-1 to TRBJ2-3, with 9 bases matching TRBD2. The input for sequencing was CD4+ T cells sorted from blood, taken at week 24, from a patient treated with tofacitinib. The CDR3 corresponds to CSVDLAGTDTQYF. The nucleotides are TGCAGCGTAGACCTAGCGGGGACAGATACGCAGTATTTT.